This TCR beta chain was documented in a study of cytomegalovirus exposure and HLA in healthy donors. Findings and caveats of the study: There were over 150 TCR beta chains listed as cytomegalovirus-associated. Common viral pathogens were later found to be apparently linked to several of the most significant clusters.

A remark on this clone: Its target is unknown.

60 Vbeta and 13 Jbeta primers were used in PCR. Produced via immunoSEQ multiplex PCR; TCRdb's table is partial and in-frame only. Of about 80,000 clones listed, approximately 62% are singletons. This CDR3 spans 13 amino acids. Trimming cost V 3 bases and J 7 bases; bases outside gene matches: 1. Germline-derived CDR1 and CDR2 are KGHSH and LQKENI. The chain joins TRBV18 to TRBJ1-3; the match to TRBD1 covers 9 bases. Sample: PBMCs. The sequence derives from a male donor in good health and CMV-seropositive. CDR3 region: CASSPGTGNTIYF. In DNA form, the CDR3 reads TGTGCCAGCTCACCCGGGACAGGGAACACCATATATTTT.